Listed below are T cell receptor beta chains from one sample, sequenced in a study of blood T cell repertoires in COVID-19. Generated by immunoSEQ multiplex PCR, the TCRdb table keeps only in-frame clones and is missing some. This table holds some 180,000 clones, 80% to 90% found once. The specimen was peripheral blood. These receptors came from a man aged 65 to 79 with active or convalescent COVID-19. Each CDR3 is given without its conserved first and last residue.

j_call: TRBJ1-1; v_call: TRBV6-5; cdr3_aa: ASSYTQGSNTEAF
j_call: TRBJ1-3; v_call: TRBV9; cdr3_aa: ASSVGGNPGNTIY
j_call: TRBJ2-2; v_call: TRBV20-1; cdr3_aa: SASQLGVRNTGELF
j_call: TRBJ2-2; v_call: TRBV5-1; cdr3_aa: ASSVTGQAGELF
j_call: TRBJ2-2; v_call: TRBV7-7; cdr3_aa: ASSLASTAGELF
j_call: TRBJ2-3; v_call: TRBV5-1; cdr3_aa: ASSLPLAGGTDTQY
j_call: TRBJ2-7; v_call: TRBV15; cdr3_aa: ATSISGTGLYEQY
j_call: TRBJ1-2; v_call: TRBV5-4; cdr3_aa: ASSLDRAPRGYT
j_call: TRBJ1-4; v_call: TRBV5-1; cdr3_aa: ASSFDRGTNEKLF
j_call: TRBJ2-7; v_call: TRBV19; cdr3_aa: ASSMDRGFYEQY
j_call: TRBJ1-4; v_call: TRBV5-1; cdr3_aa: ASSLNSRGTGNEKLF
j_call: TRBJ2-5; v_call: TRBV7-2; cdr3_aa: ASSSPTGIVETQY
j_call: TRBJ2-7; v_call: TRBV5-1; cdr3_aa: ASRGQLGSYEQY
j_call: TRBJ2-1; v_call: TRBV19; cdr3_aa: ASKGTPGNEQF
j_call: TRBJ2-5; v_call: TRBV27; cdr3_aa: ASSLSTPKRGETQY
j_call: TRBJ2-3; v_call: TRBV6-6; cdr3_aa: ASSSLAGGTDTQY
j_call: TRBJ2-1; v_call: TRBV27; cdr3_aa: ASSFPASGVNEQF
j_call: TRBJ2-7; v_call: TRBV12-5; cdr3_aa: ASGTGQRVQY
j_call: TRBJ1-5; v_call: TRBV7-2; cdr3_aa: ASSLLGVQPQH
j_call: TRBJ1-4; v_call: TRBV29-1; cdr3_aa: SVGPDRAQEKLF